This passage covers 27 T cell receptor beta chains from one sample sequenced in a study of shared T cell receptors in the human thymus. The assay was immunoSEQ multiplex PCR, and TCRdb's table has in-frame clones only and misses some. This sample has about 710,000 clones; about 90% occur once, and the top ten carry more than 0.009%. These sequences were also reported in another study, on human thymus T cells.

The sequenced material came from thymocytes. These receptors all come from a boy in the first two years of life with a congenital heart defect.

V and J are TRBV9 and TRBJ1-5; 7 bases map to TRBD1. Germline CDR1 is SGDLS and CDR2 is YYNGEE. This CDR3 has 14 residues. The junction had 1 base not matched to a gene; V was cut back by 3 bases and J by 1 base. The DNA of the CDR3 is TGTGCCAGCAGCGAGACAGGGAGCAATCAGCCCCAGCATTTT. The encoded protein is CASSETGSNQPQHF.

The chain combines TRBV10-3 with TRBJ2-7; D may be TRBD1 (5 bases). The CDR3 sequence is 9 residues long. Germline loops: CDR1 ENHRY, CDR2 SYGVKD. Trimming removed 7 bases from V and 9 bases from J, with 7 bases in between. CDR3 loop: CAINDRQYF. CDR3 sequence (DNA): TGTGCCATCAACGACAGGCAGTACTTC.

This clone was seen once. The chain is built from TRBV27 and TRBJ2-1; TRBD2 aligns across 10 bases. The CDR3 has 15 amino acids. The V segment lost 5 bases and the J segment 7 bases; nucleotides outside the gene matches: 8. The V gene's germline CDR1 is MNHEY and CDR2 SMNVEV (reference sequence). CDR3: CASSVPGLAWNEQFF. Written as DNA, the CDR3 is TGTGCCAGCAGTGTTCCGGGACTAGCGTGGAATGAGCAGTTCTTC.

The chain employs TRBV6-5 and TRBJ1-5; D not certain. The CDR3 has 14 amino acids. CDR1 and CDR2 (germline): MNHEY, SVGAGI. V shed 3 bases and J shed 7 bases, with 13 bases lying between them. DNA for the CDR3: TGTGCCAGCAGTTATAAGAGTTCCCTGCAGCCCCAGCATTTT. As protein: CASSYKSSLQPQHF.

The rearrangement links TRBV6-5 to TRBJ2-1; possibly TRBD2 for D (5 bases). Germline lookup yields CDR1 MNHEY and CDR2 SVGAGI. The CDR3 has 14 residues. Between the trimmed V and J ends, which lost 9 bases and 10 bases, there was a span of 22 bases. CDR3 protein: CASAETGMLWEQFF. The CDR3 coding sequence is TGTGCCAGTGCTGAGACCGGGATGCTATGGGAGCAGTTCTTC.

V is TRBV30 and J is TRBJ2-1, with a weak D call TRBD1 (5 bases). The CDR3 is 16 residues long. Germline V CDR1 and CDR2: GTSNPN, SVGIG (reference sequence). The germline V and J ends were trimmed by 1 base and 0 bases, with 13 bases remaining between them. CDR3 protein: CAWSGDSGVSYNEQFF. The CDR3 nucleotides are TGTGCCTGGAGTGGCGACAGTGGCGTCTCCTACAATGAGCAGTTCTTC.

The V and J genes are TRBV2 and TRBJ2-3; D is perhaps TRBD2 (5 bases). The CDR3 totals 15 residues. Per germline, CDR1 SNHLY and CDR2 FYNNEI. V dropped 3 bases and J dropped 2 bases, with 12 bases sitting between them. In DNA form, the CDR3 reads TGTGCCAGCAGTGATTCGGACTCCCCCACAGATACGCAGTATTTT. Its translation: CASSDSDSPTDTQYF.

This chain uses TRBV9 with TRBJ2-1; 13 positions match TRBD2. Germline V lookup: CDR1 SGDLS, CDR2 YYNGEE. This CDR3 has 19 residues. J was trimmed by 8 bases and V by 4 bases; bases with no gene match: 18. The CDR3 region is CASSPYGGGLAGRIDEQFF. The CDR3 nucleotides are TGTGCCAGCAGCCCCTACGGGGGGGGACTAGCGGGGAGAATCGATGAGCAGTTCTTC.

The gene calls are TRBV14 and TRBJ2-6, with a weak D call TRBD1 (5 bases). Germline CDR1 is SGHDN and CDR2 is FVKESK. This CDR3 contains 19 residues. The V and J ends lost 0 bases and 3 bases respectively, with 18 bases between them. The CDR3 reads CASSQDRRVGFFGANVLTF. As DNA, the CDR3 is TGTGCCAGCAGCCAAGATCGCAGGGTTGGTTTCTTTGGGGCCAACGTCCTGACTTTC.

The V call is TRBV6-6, the J call TRBJ2-3; 9 bases map to TRBD1. This CDR3 has 13 residues. The V segment lost 8 bases and the J segment 15 bases; nucleotides outside the gene matches: 15. The V gene's germline CDR1 is MNHNY and CDR2 SVGAGI (reference sequence). The CDR3 loop reads CASGLGPGQGLYF. The CDR3, as DNA: TGTGCCAGCGGACTTGGACCGGGACAGGGACTATATTTT.

This chain links TRBV5-4 with TRBJ1-2, with D unresolved. The V end was cut by 0 bases, the J end by 4 bases, with 16 bases between. Germline V CDR1 and CDR2: SGHNT, YYREEE (reference sequence). This CDR3 region has 16 residues. The CDR3 coding sequence is TGTGCCAGCAGCTTGGAACCAAACGGGTGGCCCTATGGCTACACCTTC. Translated: CASSLEPNGWPYGYTF.

This sequence joins TRBV28 and TRBJ1-2, with 9 bases aligning to TRBD1. This CDR3 has 15 residues. Germline V lookup: CDR1 MDHEN, CDR2 SYDVKM. J gave up 4 bases and V 6 bases, and 9 bases lay outside the gene matches. CDR3: CASSDPGQGGYGYTF. The CDR3 DNA sequence: TGTGCCAGCAGCGACCCGGGACAGGGAGGCTATGGCTACACCTTC.

The chain uses TRBV27 and TRBJ2-3; TRBD2 might be the D (6 bases). Germline CDR1 is MNHEY and CDR2 is SMNVEV (reference sequence). The CDR3 is 14 amino acids. V lost 3 bases to trimming and J lost 2 bases, with 9 bases between them. The CDR3 region has the DNA TGTGCCAGCAGTTTTAGCGGCTACACAGATACGCAGTATTTT. It codes for CASSFSGYTDTQYF.

V usage is TRBV15 and J usage is TRBJ1-2, with a possible D match to TRBD1 (5 bases). The CDR3 is made up of 16 amino acids. The V gene's germline CDR1 is LNHNV and CDR2 YYDKDF (reference sequence). Trimming took 0 bases from V and 5 from J, leaving 16 bases between them. The CDR3 DNA is TGTGCCACCAGCAGAGATCCACCACAGGACCCTTATGGCTACACCTTC. Residues: CATSRDPPQDPYGYTF.

The chain carries TRBV30 and TRBJ1-5; 11 bases match TRBD1. This CDR3 region has 16 residues. The ends lost 3 bases at V and 10 bases at J; junction bases unmatched: 14. Germline-derived CDR1 and CDR2 are GTSNPN and SVGIG (reference sequence). CDR3 in amino acids: CAWSDRTGGLNGPQHF. In nucleotides, the CDR3 is TGTGCCTGGAGCGATAGGACAGGGGGCTTGAATGGACCCCAGCATTTT.

The chain carries TRBV28 and TRBJ2-5; TRBD2 aligns across 9 bases. CDR1 and CDR2 (germline): MDHEN, SYDVKM. The CDR3 sequence is 16 residues long. The ends lost 1 base at V and 2 bases at J; junction bases unmatched: 5. CDR3 sequence (DNA): TGTGCCAGCAGTTTATTGGTAGCGGGGGATCAAGAGACCCAGTACTTC. This sequence encodes CASSLLVAGDQETQYF. The full variable domain, in which reference TRBV28 and TRBJ2-5 provide the parts outside the CDR3, is DVKVTQSSRYLVKRTGEKVFLECVQDMDHENMFWYRQDPGLGLRLIYFSYDVKMKEKGDIPEGYSVSREKKERFSLILESASTNQTSMYLCASSLLVAGDQETQYFGPGTRLLVL.

The gene calls are TRBV29-1 and TRBJ2-6; 7 bases are shared with TRBD1. The V segment lost 6 bases and the J segment 0 bases; nucleotides outside the gene matches: 17. This CDR3 has 19 amino acids. Germline V lookup: CDR1 SQVTM, CDR2 ANQGSEA. The CDR3 bases are TGCAGCGTGGAATCCGGGACAGAAAAACAGAACTCTGGGGCCAACGTCCTGACTTTC. It codes for CSVESGTEKQNSGANVLTF.

This chain uses TRBV4-3 with TRBJ2-1; 7 bases align to TRBD2. Germline CDR1 reads LGHNA; CDR2 reads YSLEER. Trimming at V came to 0 bases and at J to 14 bases, leaving 7 bases not matched to a gene. This CDR3 comprises 13 residues. Here the CDR3 DNA reads TGCGCCAGCAGCCAAGATCTGGGCGGGGGTGAGTTCTTC. Translated, it gives CASSQDLGGGEFF.

This chain links TRBV5-6 with TRBJ2-5, with D perhaps TRBD2 (5 bases). This CDR3 comprises 13 residues. CDR1 is SGHDT and CDR2 is YYEEEE in the germline V gene. Trimming took 3 bases from V and 5 from J, leaving 11 bases between them. CDR3 residues: CASSCAGWETQYF. CDR3 DNA sequence: TGTGCCAGCAGCTGTGCGGGTTGGGAGACCCAGTACTTC.

The chain recombines TRBV4-3 with TRBJ2-1; 8 bases map to TRBD2. The V and J ends lost 4 bases and 0 bases, in that order; junction bases with no gene match: 14. The germline gives CDR1 LGHNA, CDR2 YSLEER. There are 19 residues in the CDR3. The CDR3 reads CASSRGPPTGGSSYNEQFF. In DNA form, the CDR3 reads TGCGCCAGCAGCCGCGGACCACCCACGGGGGGGAGCTCCTACAATGAGCAGTTCTTC.

The chain links TRBV6-5 to TRBJ2-7; D is perhaps TRBD1 (6 bases). This CDR3 has 15 amino acids. Germline-derived CDR1 and CDR2 are MNHEY and SVGAGI. The V and J ends lost 5 bases and 3 bases respectively, with 17 bases between them. CDR3: CASSPNIGGGYEQYF. The DNA of the CDR3 is TGTGCCAGCAGTCCCAACATTGGGGGCGGCTACGAGCAGTACTTC.

The rearrangement joins TRBV30 to TRBJ1-3; perhaps TRBD1 as D (6 bases). Looked up from germline, CDR1 is GTSNPN and CDR2 is SVGIG (reference sequence). The CDR3 consists of 16 residues. Trimming removed 3 bases at V and 0 bases at J, with 15 bases between. This chain's CDR3 is CAWRPNPRGSGNTIYF. CDR3 nucleotide sequence: TGTGCCTGGAGGCCAAACCCCAGGGGCTCTGGAAACACCATATATTTT.

V is TRBV4-3 and J is TRBJ1-1; no definite D call. CDR1 LGHNA and CDR2 YSLEER come from the germline V gene. Trimming took off 1 base at V and 1 base at J, with 10 bases between the two ends. The CDR3 length is 15 residues. The CDR3 bases are TGCGCCAGCAGCCAAGGGCATCAAAGGAACACTGAAGCTTTCTTT. Encoded protein: CASSQGHQRNTEAFF.

This chain connects TRBV4-3 to TRBJ2-6; D is ambiguous. CDR1 is LGHNA and CDR2 is YSLEER in the germline V gene. The CDR3 length is 18 residues. Trimming left V 0 bases short and J 0 bases short, with 12 bases between. For the CDR3, the DNA is TGCGCCAGCAGCCAAGAGACTCACGAAATCTCTGGGGCCAACGTCCTGACTTTC. Protein sequence: CASSQETHEISGANVLTF.

This chain connects TRBV4-1 to TRBJ2-2, with 9 bases that match TRBD1. The V segment lost 3 bases and the J segment 7 bases; nucleotides outside the gene matches: 6. This CDR3 contains 15 residues. Per germline, CDR1 MGHRA and CDR2 YSYEKL. DNA for the CDR3: TGCGCCAGCAGCCAGACAGGGGGTGATCACGGGGAGCTGTTTTTT. Translating it yields CASSQTGGDHGELFF.

V gene TRBV6-6 combines with J gene TRBJ1-2, with no clear D. In germline, CDR1 is MNHNY, CDR2 SVGAGI (reference sequence). V shed 6 bases and J shed 8 bases, with 22 bases lying between them. The CDR3 extends over 15 amino acids. Here the CDR3 DNA reads TGTGCCAGCAGCCTCCCCGCCGGGCCGAGGGCGGGCTACACCTTC. This sequence encodes CASSLPAGPRAGYTF.

The genes are TRBV5-1 and TRBJ2-7; 8 nucleotides match TRBD1. The CDR3 is made up of 14 amino acids. Germline trimming cut 2 bases from V and 1 base from J; bases unmatched to any gene: 2. Looked up from germline, CDR1 is SGHRS and CDR2 is YFSETQ. The CDR3 sequence: CASSFDRGSYEQYF. The CDR3 coding sequence is TGCGCCAGCAGCTTCGACAGGGGATCCTACGAGCAGTACTTC.